This T cell receptor (beta chain) was identified during a study of blood T cell repertoires in COVID-19. Study at large: From the United States, Italy and Spain came samples of acute and convalescent COVID-19.

The CDR3 extends over 14 amino acids. CDR1 SNHLY and CDR2 FYNNEI come from the germline V gene. J lost 0 bases, V lost 4 bases, and 2 bases had no gene match. Clones were read by immunoSEQ multiplex PCR, and TCRdb kept only the in-frame ones, dropping some. The data contain roughly 30,000 clones, 84% of them singletons. The TCR originated in a human donor in a cohort sampled during active COVID-19. Sequencing was done on a sample of peripheral blood. The J gene is TRBJ1-1, the V gene TRBV2, with 7 bases aligning to TRBD1. DNA for the CDR3: TGTGCCAGCAGTGGGGACAGAGTGAACACTGAAGCTTTCTTT. Protein product: CASSGDRVNTEAFF. Looking up the rest from reference TRBV2 and TRBJ1-1 gives the full variable domain: EPEVTQTPSHQVTQMGQEVILRCVPISNHLYFYWYRQILGQKVEFLVSFYNNEISEKSEIFDDQFSVERPDGSNFTLKIRSTKLEDSAMYFCASSGDRVNTEAFFGQGTRLTVV.